The 30 T cell receptor beta chains in this list originate from one sample, sequenced in a study of regulatory T cells in long-lasting Graves disease. The time point was: newly diagnosed GD, antithyroid drugs for less than 3 months. The TCR library used RNA extracted from PBMCs. With iRepertoire HTBI primers and Arm-PCR of CDR3 regions, TCR beta libraries were built. Using its own MiXCR run on the multiplex PCR reads, TCRdb lists one record per CDR3 protein. Of around 450,000 distinct CDR3 sequences listed, roughly 17% are singletons. The sample was also reused in another study, on T cells in Graves' hyperthyroidism and ophthalmopathy.

The sample here was peripheral blood mononuclear cells (PBMCs), taken at new diagnosis, from a patient treated with antithyroid drugs. The origin of the receptors is a man in his forties with Graves disease.

At least ten counts were recorded for this clonotype. The chain joins TRBV20-1 to TRBJ2-3; a weak D match, TRBD1 (5 bases). Deletions cut 7 bases from V and 2 bases from J, with 16 bases between. This CDR3 is 14 amino acids long. Germline CDR1 DFQATT, CDR2 SNEGSKA (reference sequence). CDR3 amino acids: CSVKLGAITDTQYF. CDR3 sequence (DNA): TGCAGTGTTAAGTTAGGGGCGATCACAGATACGCAGTATTTT.

This clonotype was detected a few times. The DNA for the CDR3 is TGTGCCAGCAGAGTGGGGGGGACCCAGTACTTC. This encodes CASRVGGTQYF. The rearrangement links TRBV6-1 to TRBJ2-5, with a possible D match to TRBD2 (6 bases). In germline, CDR1 is MNHNS, CDR2 SASEGT. V was cut by 6 bases and J by 7 bases, with 9 bases left in between. This CDR3 region has 11 residues.

This clonotype came up many times. This chain uses TRBV20-1 with TRBJ2-3; TRBD1 agrees at 8 bases. CDR1 DFQATT and CDR2 SNEGSKA come from the germline V gene (reference sequence). The CDR3 sequence is 15 residues long. J was trimmed by 0 bases and V by 6 bases; bases with no gene match: 8. CDR3 in amino acids: CSAEQGAQSTDTQYF. The CDR3 DNA is TGCAGTGCCGAGCAGGGGGCGCAGAGCACAGATACGCAGTATTTT.

This clonotype was detected ten times or more. The rearrangement uses TRBV3-1 and TRBJ2-5; no clear D gene. V shed 1 base and J shed 2 bases, with 17 bases lying between them. This CDR3 has 17 residues. CDR1 and CDR2 (germline): LGHDT, YNNKEL (reference sequence). DNA of the CDR3: TGTGCCAGCAGCCAAGTACGATATCGCAGGCTACAAGAGACCCAGTACTTC. Protein product: CASSQVRYRRLQETQYF.

In this sample, this clonotype turned up many times. V gene TRBV3-1 combines with J gene TRBJ2-1, with D possibly matching TRBD2 (6 bases). The CDR3 sequence is 13 residues long. Germline lookup yields CDR1 LGHDT and CDR2 YNNKEL (reference sequence). Trimming took 4 bases from V and 8 from J, leaving 12 bases between them. CDR3 nucleotide sequence: TGTGCCAGCAGCCTCAGGGACTTTGATGAGCAGTTCTTC. Its protein product is CASSLRDFDEQFF.

This chain uses TRBV3-1 with TRBJ2-1; a weak D match, TRBD2 (5 bases). V gave up 1 base and J gave up 1 base, with 8 bases separating them. The CDR3 has 15 amino acids. CDR1 and CDR2 from the germline V gene are LGHDT and YNNKEL (reference sequence). The CDR3 coding sequence is TGTGCCAGCAGCCAAGCCGCGGGTTCCTACAATGAGCAGTTCTTC. Its protein product is CASSQAAGSYNEQFF.

This clonotype showed up many times. The chain joins TRBV5-5 to TRBJ2-7, with a weak D call TRBD1 (5 bases). V lost 4 bases and J lost 0, with 11 bases in between. Germline-derived CDR1 and CDR2 are SGHKS and YYEKEE (reference sequence). This CDR3 comprises 14 residues. CDR3 amino acids: CASSATGISYEQYF. The CDR3 DNA reads as TGTGCCAGCAGCGCAACAGGTATCTCCTACGAGCAGTACTTC.

In its sample, this clonotype was seen many times. The J gene is TRBJ2-5, the V gene TRBV7-2; D perhaps matches TRBD2 (6 bases). V dropped 2 bases and J dropped 1 base, with 11 bases sitting between them. The CDR3 runs 15 residues. CDR1 and CDR2 from the germline V gene are SGHTA and FQGNSA. The CDR3 DNA follows: TGTGCCAGCAGCTTAAGGAAGACTAGCCAAGAGACCCAGTACTTC. Protein product: CASSLRKTSQETQYF.

This clonotype has a handful of counts. The rearrangement uses TRBV2 and TRBJ2-2; TRBD2 aligns across 8 bases. CDR1 and CDR2 (germline): SNHLY, FYNNEI. The CDR3 extends over 14 amino acids. V shed 8 bases, J shed 7 bases, and the junction held 9 bases outside the gene matches. The CDR3 here is CASGGFGGGGELFF. The CDR3 bases are TGTGCCAGCGGGGGATTCGGGGGGGGCGGGGAGCTGTTTTTT.

This clonotype was found many times. The chain carries TRBV30 and TRBJ2-3; D not certain. CDR3 length: 14 amino acids. Germline CDR1 and CDR2: GTSNPN and SVGIG (reference sequence). Trimming stripped 1 base from V and 2 bases from J, with 10 bases between. The CDR3 spells CAWSAPPTTDTQYF. In nucleotides, the CDR3 is TGTGCCTGGAGTGCCCCTCCCACCACAGATACGCAGTATTTT.

This clonotype was observed a few times. The V and J genes are TRBV15 and TRBJ1-5, with 10 bases matching TRBD1. The CDR3 covers 14 residues. Per the germline V gene, CDR1 is LNHNV and CDR2 is YYDKDF (reference sequence). J gave up 9 bases and V 5 bases, and 7 bases lay outside the gene matches. In DNA form, the CDR3 reads TGTGCCACCAGCGAACCGGGACAGGGGTTGCCCCAGCATTTT. Translated: CATSEPGQGLPQHF.

The chain has TRBV7-9 and TRBJ2-1; a possible D gene is TRBD1 (6 bases). The germline gives CDR1 SEHNR, CDR2 FQNEAQ (reference sequence). The CDR3 has 16 residues. Trimming left V 2 bases short and J 5 bases short, with 16 bases between. The CDR3 coding sequence is TGTGCCAGCAGCTTAAAGCAGGGGTCCTTCAACAATGAGCAGTTCTTC. It codes for CASSLKQGSFNNEQFF.

V usage is TRBV4-1 and J usage is TRBJ2-3; D is perhaps TRBD1 (6 bases). The CDR3 length is 17 residues. With 6 bases removed from V and 2 bases from J, the gap between germline ends came to 21 bases. Germline V gene lookup returns CDR1 MGHRA and CDR2 YSYEKL. In DNA, the CDR3 is TGCGCCAGCAGTCCTGAACTGACAGGAGGACCCACAGATACGCAGTATTTT. It translates to CASSPELTGGPTDTQYF.

This clonotype has only a few counts. Mismatch with germline at one junction end may stem from a read error. The chain uses TRBV7-2 and TRBJ2-1; 10 nucleotides line up with TRBD2. Germline loops: CDR1 SGHTA, CDR2 FQGNSA. This CDR3 spans 15 amino acids. This CDR3 is CASSPRTSGMDEQSF. CDR3 DNA sequence: TGTGCCAGCAGCCCCCGTACTAGCGGGATGGATGAGCAGTCCTTC.

The sample holds many counts of this clonotype. The chain is built from TRBV30 and TRBJ2-1; D uncertain. The CDR3 consists of 12 residues. V gave up 1 base and J gave up 8 bases, with 9 bases separating them. The germline CDR1 and CDR2 sequences are GTSNPN and SVGIG (reference sequence). The CDR3 DNA sequence: TGTGCCTGGAGTGCGAACTGGGATGAGCAGTTCTTC. Protein: CAWSANWDEQFF.

This clonotype was recorded many times. The J gene is TRBJ2-7, the V gene TRBV20-1; unclear D gene. Trimming pared 3 bases from V and 4 bases from J, leaving 16 bases between. From germline, CDR1 is DFQATT and CDR2 SNEGSKA (reference sequence). The CDR3 runs to 14 residues. CDR3 in amino acids: CSASFARIKYEQYF. CDR3 in DNA: TGCAGTGCTAGTTTTGCCAGGATAAAATACGAGCAGTACTTC.

The V gene is TRBV6-2 or TRBV6-3, the J gene TRBJ2-3; tentative D call: TRBD1 (6 bases). The CDR3 spans 13 residues. The germline gives CDR1 MNHEY, CDR2 SVGEGT. V was cut by 0 bases and J by 10 bases, with 11 bases left in between. CDR3 residues: CASSYSLQGSQYF. DNA of the CDR3: TGTGCCAGCAGTTACTCCCTACAGGGTTCGCAGTATTTT.

The chain uses TRBV24-1 and TRBJ2-5, with 7 positions matching TRBD1. J was trimmed by 1 base and V by 2 bases; bases with no gene match: 3. The germline V gene encodes CDR1 KGHDR and CDR2 SFDVKD. The CDR3 runs to 15 residues. CDR3 in amino acids: CATSDSRTGQETQYF. CDR3 DNA: TGTGCCACCAGTGATTCTAGGACAGGCCAAGAGACCCAGTACTTC.

This clonotype appeared a single time. Since no conserved phenylalanine or tryptophan closes the CDR3, a read error is the likely cause. This chain uses TRBV3-1 with TRBJ1-1, with no clear D. V lost 1 base to trimming and J lost 2 bases, with 2 bases between them. Germline CDR1 reads LGHDT; CDR2 reads YNNKEL (reference sequence). The CDR3 is 12 amino acids. The CDR3 DNA reads as TGTGCCAGCAGCCAAGTTAACACTGAAGCTTTCTTA. Protein product: CASSQVNTEAFL.

Many counts were recorded for this clonotype. The chain is built from TRBV10-3 and TRBJ1-5, with 10 positions matching TRBD1. The V gene's germline CDR1 is ENHRY and CDR2 SYGVKD. The CDR3 contains 16 residues. The J segment lost 6 bases and the V segment lost 3 bases, leaving 8 bases of the junction unmatched. The chain's CDR3 is CAISDETGGRGQPQHF. CDR3 coding DNA: TGTGCCATCAGTGACGAGACAGGGGGCAGGGGTCAGCCCCAGCATTTT.

The table lists this clonotype with many counts. This chain links TRBV11-3 with TRBJ2-1, with D possibly TRBD1 on 6 matching bases. CDR1 SGHNT and CDR2 YENEEA come from the germline V gene. V lost 0 bases, J lost 3 bases, and 15 bases lay in between. The CDR3 covers 17 residues. The CDR3 spells CASSLDWDTRHYNEQFF. In DNA form, the CDR3 reads TGTGCCAGCAGCTTAGATTGGGACACAAGACACTACAATGAGCAGTTCTTC.

This clonotype was detected only a few times. J is TRBJ2-1 and V is TRBV18, with 8 bases that match TRBD1. The germline V gene encodes CDR1 KGHSH and CDR2 LQKENI. V was pared by 0 bases and J by 6 bases, with 1 base of the junction left unmatched. The CDR3 sequence is 14 residues long. The CDR3 sequence: CASSPPGQANEQFF. CDR3 nucleotide sequence: TGTGCCAGCTCACCACCGGGACAGGCCAATGAGCAGTTCTTC.

Ten or more counts support this clonotype. V and J are TRBV28 and TRBJ2-1; no firm D call. This CDR3 is built from 12 residues. The germline CDR1 and CDR2 sequences are MDHEN and SYDVKM. The germline V and J ends were trimmed by 4 bases and 7 bases, with 8 bases remaining between them. The CDR3 reads CASSSVGNEQFF. The DNA of the CDR3 is TGTGCCAGCAGTTCAGTAGGAAATGAGCAGTTCTTC.

J is TRBJ2-1 and V is TRBV5-1; D unresolved. Trimming pared 4 bases from V and 3 bases from J, leaving 17 bases between. The CDR3 has 16 residues. Germline CDR1 SGHRS, CDR2 YFSETQ. The CDR3 DNA follows: TGCGCCAGCAGCCCCCTCGGCTCATTACTCTACAATGAGCAGTTCTTC. Translating gives CASSPLGSLLYNEQFF.

In this sample, this clonotype turned up once. The V gene is TRBV6-2 or TRBV6-3, the J gene TRBJ2-3; TRBD2 aligns across 11 bases. V shed 3 bases, J shed 3 bases, and the junction held 8 bases outside the gene matches. Germline lookup yields CDR1 MNHEY and CDR2 SVGEGT. CDR3 size: 17 residues. CDR3 in DNA: TGTGCCAGCAGTTATACGGCTAGCGGGAGGCAGACAGATACGCAGTATTTT. It translates to CASSYTASGRQTDTQYF.

This clonotype appeared many times. The chain links TRBV24-1 to TRBJ2-1; perhaps TRBD2 as D (6 bases). The germline V and J ends were trimmed by 3 bases and 4 bases, with 6 bases remaining between them. The length of the CDR3 is 13 residues. Germline assignment: CDR1 KGHDR and CDR2 SFDVKD. The CDR3 DNA reads as TGTGCCACCAGTGATAGCGGGTACAATGAGCAGTTCTTC. Its translation: CATSDSGYNEQFF.

This clonotype was found many times. The chain has TRBV7-9 and TRBJ2-5, with 9 bases aligning to TRBD1. The germline V gene has CDR1 SEHNR and CDR2 FQNEAQ (reference sequence). This CDR3 is built from 14 residues. J lost 5 bases, V lost 4 bases, and 5 bases had no gene match. In nucleotides, the CDR3 is TGTGCCAGCAGCTCCTCCGGGACAGGGGAGACCCAGTACTTC. The encoded protein is CASSSSGTGETQYF.

This clonotype was detected many times. In DNA form, the CDR3 reads TGTGCCAGCAGTGGGGCTCATGGCCGGGAGCAGTTCTTC. It yields the protein CASSGAHGREQFF. The V call is TRBV28, the J call TRBJ2-1; maybe TRBD1 (5 bases). Per the germline V gene, CDR1 is MDHEN and CDR2 is SYDVKM. The CDR3 totals 13 residues. Between the trimmed V and J ends, which lost 5 bases and 10 bases, there was a span of 15 bases.

This clonotype was seen a handful of times. The chain carries TRBV20-1 and TRBJ1-1; a weak D match, TRBD1 (5 bases). CDR1 and CDR2 from the germline V gene are DFQATT and SNEGSKA (reference sequence). V dropped 6 bases and J dropped 3 bases, with 14 bases sitting between them. The CDR3 spans 13 residues. CDR3: CSAPLFRDTEAFF. In DNA, the CDR3 is TGCAGTGCCCCCCTTTTCAGGGACACTGAAGCTTTCTTT.

This clonotype has a count of ten or more. The chain carries TRBV15 and TRBJ1-1; D is perhaps TRBD1 (5 bases). The CDR3 has 17 amino acids. Germline lookup yields CDR1 LNHNV and CDR2 YYDKDF (reference sequence). V lost 4 bases and J lost 0, with 18 bases in between. The CDR3 DNA follows: TGTGCCACCAGCATAAACCCGACAGAGTTTATGAACACTGAAGCTTTCTTT. This codes for CATSINPTEFMNTEAFF.